This T cell receptor beta chain was sequenced for a study of T-cell memory formation after mild COVID-19. Study-level results: Second-wave clones that peaked on day 37 lacked confirmed SARS-CoV-2 specificity. Clones which contracted sat mainly in CM and EM if CD4+, and in EMRA if CD8+. Later expanders leaned CD4+, whereas clones that contracted between day 15 and 85 were balanced CD4/CD8. Pre-infection memory showed some responding clones, and this suggested that cross-reactive memory joined.

A note on this clonotype: Its specificity is unknown.

Germline CDR1 and CDR2: KGHSH and LQKENI. The length of the CDR3 is 16 residues. V shed 3 bases, J shed 8 bases, and the junction held 9 bases outside the gene matches. TCRdb re-called the 5' RACE reads through MiXCR, storing one row per CDR3 protein. The sample contains 250,000 or so distinct CDR3 sequences, approximately 10% of which appear only once. The V gene is TRBV18, the J gene TRBJ2-1; TRBD2 matches at 11 bases. The receptor's source is a man younger than 35 who had mild COVID-19 (a few samples of this study predate the infection). Cell type and time point are not known. Sequencing used PBMCs or a T cell subset sorted from them (not recorded which). The CDR3 reads CASSPLAGGSVHEQFF. CDR3 bases: TGTGCCAGCTCACCGCTAGCGGGGGGTTCGGTCCATGAGCAGTTCTTC.